Reported below is one T cell receptor beta chain. Its antigen remains unidentified. No much larger clonotype is one base removed from it; base qualities were not supplied. In Seattle, one collaborating source enrolled patients while the infection was active and tracked those patients longitudinally over the course of disease. The collaborating institutions used their own protocols to collect whole blood in K2EDTA tubes. For TCRbeta analysis, collaborators shipped samples as frozen whole blood, isolated PBMCs, or DNA extracted from either of those sample types. This sample was taken from a study of blood T cell repertoires in COVID-19 (dated by TCRdb to 2019 to 2021). As for the study more broadly: Samples covering the acute and convalescent phases of COVID-19 were provided by collaborators in the United States, Italy and Spain. A de-identified subject ID, COVID-19 status, age in years and sex were almost always included in the sample metadata. HLA class I and class II types, where available, came from metadata supplied by the sample provider rather than from assay-based typing. The material from the prospective study consisted of cDNA or gDNA derived from T cells, B-cell-depleted T cells, or PBMCs. Samples were obtained from the ongoing ImmuneRACE study (first 160 participants) and from 1,254 subjects provided by 6 global collaborators. Deeply sampled blood TCRbeta repertoires from subjects exposed to, actively infected with, or recovered from COVID-19 were included in the dataset. The repertoires were released in a freely available public database meant as a resource for research on the immune response to SARS-CoV-2. Overall results and qualifications from the work: How much clinical and demographic metadata was included differed by source and by participant, and the metadata was provided uncurated.

TCRbeta CDR3 regions were amplified from genomic DNA by means of the immunoSEQ Assay, a bias-controlled multiplex PCR. The study's own analysis went as follows. The number of nucleated cells in each sample was estimated from the amplification of reference gene primers within the assay. Sequence reads were collapsed and filtered to measure the absolute abundance of every unique TCRbeta CDR3 rearrangement. For each sample, productive Simpson clonality was calculated by taking the square root of Simpson's diversity index across productive rearrangements. Here the immuneACCESS table is served through TCRdb, limited to in-frame sequences with V and J called. Missing clones are a known gap in these copies; in checked studies unresolved V genes cover under half, and the rest lacks a known reason. V and J calls and clone size are copied from that table; D and trimming were computed from the DNA. Counted in this sample were 300,000 to 350,000 clones; approximately 87% of them appeared once. In total, the top ten clones hold 2.9% of the sample.

V loses 3 bases, J loses 8 bases, and the germline ends lie 7 bases apart. The CDR3 runs 11 amino acids, cysteine and phenylalanine included. This entry keeps only the CDR3 DNA: 33 bases, framed from base 1. The rearrangement joined TRBV12-3 or TRBV12-4 to TRBJ1-1; TRBD1 might be the D gene, on 5 matching bases. This receptor was obtained from a woman in her 30s with COVID-19, enrolled during active disease. Sequencing was carried out using peripheral blood. CDR3 protein: CASSLSGEAFF. The DNA sequence reads TGTGCCAGCAGTTTGTCAGGGGAAGCTTTCTTT.